The next 5 T cell receptor beta chains were all read from a single sample in a study of identical twins. Each CDR3 protein is one row after TCRdb ran MiXCR on the 5' RACE reads. The sample yields around 340,000 distinct CDR3 sequences, around an eighth seen once. The same sample was also studied in work on yellow fever vaccine responses in identical twins.

What was sequenced was CD8+ T cells sorted from blood. These receptors were taken from a woman aged 18-29 years in good health.

The chain couples TRBV6-5 to TRBJ2-1; D gene uncertain. The CDR3 consists of 15 residues. The V end lost 2 bases, the J end lost 3 bases, and 11 bases lay between the germline ends. The V gene's germline CDR1 is MNHEY and CDR2 SVGAGI. CDR3 sequence (DNA): TGTGCCAGCAGTTACGAAAGCCTGGGCTACAATGAGCAGTTCTTC. Its protein is CASSYESLGYNEQFF.

This clonotype occurred many times. This sequence joins TRBV5-1 and TRBJ1-5, with 7 bases fitting TRBD1. Germline CDR1 is SGHRS and CDR2 is YFSETQ. The CDR3 loop spans 15 amino acids. The V and J ends lost 0 bases and 2 bases, in that order; junction bases with no gene match: 2. CDR3 bases: TGCGCCAGCAGCTTGGCAGGGGGAGGCAATCAGCCCCAGCATTTT. This encodes CASSLAGGGNQPQHF.

The chain uses TRBV9 and TRBJ2-3; 9 bases map to TRBD2. The CDR3 extends over 15 amino acids. The germline V gene has CDR1 SGDLS and CDR2 YYNGEE. V was clipped by 0 bases and J by 2 bases; unmatched bases: 1. The CDR3 reads CASSVGLADTDTQYF. The CDR3 region has the DNA TGTGCCAGCAGCGTAGGACTAGCGGACACAGATACGCAGTATTTT.

This clonotype was counted a few times. As DNA, the CDR3 is TGCAGTGCTAGAGCCCCGCGGGATCTAGCCTACAATGAGCAGTTCTTC. Protein sequence: CSARAPRDLAYNEQFF. V usage is TRBV20-1 and J usage is TRBJ2-1; tentatively, D is TRBD2 (6 bases). The CDR3 has 16 residues. Trimming pared 1 base from V and 2 bases from J, leaving 15 bases between. CDR1 and CDR2 (germline): DFQATT, SNEGSKA (reference sequence).

The chain links TRBV27 to TRBJ1-2; TRBD1 is a possible D gene (5 bases). This CDR3 is built from 14 residues. Trimming took 3 bases from V and 6 from J, leaving 14 bases between them. Germline values: CDR1 MNHEY, CDR2 SMNVEV (reference sequence). The CDR3 bases are TGTGCCAGCAGTTTCCAGTCAGGGTGGAATGGCTACACCTTC. It is translated as CASSFQSGWNGYTF.